A single sample gave rise to the 2 T cell receptor beta chains below, sequenced in a study of T cell repertoires in cytomegalovirus infection. TCRdb re-called the reads with MiXCR, one entry per CDR3 protein. The table shows 400,000 or so distinct CDR3 sequences, with approximately 31% occurring only once. Sequenced: PBMCs. These TCRs come from a human donor in good health (CMV status not recorded). Some clones in this sample may be carry-over from other donors' samples.

This rearrangement joins TRBV4-1 to TRBJ2-7, with D perhaps being TRBD1 or TRBD2 (6 bases each). Germline V gives CDR1 MGHRA, CDR2 YSYEKL. The CDR3 is 14 residues long. The V and J ends lost 3 bases and 6 bases respectively, with 15 bases between them. The CDR3 coding sequence is TGCGCCAGCAGCCAGACCTCCGGGGGCAGCGAGCAGTACTTC. This gives the protein CASSQTSGGSEQYF.

The chain is built from TRBV6-1 and TRBJ2-3; D is possibly TRBD1 or TRBD2 (5 bases each). V was trimmed by 1 base and J by 6 bases, leaving 11 bases between them. CDR1 and CDR2 from the germline V gene are MNHNS and SASEGT. CDR3 length: 14 amino acids. The CDR3 loop is CASSEEGTMDTQYF. CDR3 nucleotides: TGTGCCAGCAGTGAAGAGGGGACGATGGATACGCAGTATTTT.